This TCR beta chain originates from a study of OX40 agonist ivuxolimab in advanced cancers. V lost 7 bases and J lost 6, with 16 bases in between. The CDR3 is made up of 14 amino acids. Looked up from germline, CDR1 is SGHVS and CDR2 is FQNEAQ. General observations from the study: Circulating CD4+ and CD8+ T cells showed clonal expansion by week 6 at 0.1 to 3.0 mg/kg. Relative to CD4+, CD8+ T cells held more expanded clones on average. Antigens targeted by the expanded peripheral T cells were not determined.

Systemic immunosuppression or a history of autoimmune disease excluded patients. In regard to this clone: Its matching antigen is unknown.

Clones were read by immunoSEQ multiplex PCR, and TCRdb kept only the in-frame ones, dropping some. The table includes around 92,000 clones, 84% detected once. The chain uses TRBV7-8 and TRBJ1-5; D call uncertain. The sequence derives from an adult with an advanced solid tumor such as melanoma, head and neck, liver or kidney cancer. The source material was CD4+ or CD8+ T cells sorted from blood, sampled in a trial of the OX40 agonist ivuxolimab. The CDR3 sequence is CASTFSSDGQPQHF. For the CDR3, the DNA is TGTGCCAGCACCTTCTCGTCGGACGGTCAGCCCCAGCATTTT.